This T cell receptor beta chain was recorded in a study of T-cell memory formation after mild COVID-19. Study-level information: Clustering of TCRs was largely donor specific. Study results and caveats: Confirmation of SARS-CoV-2 specificity was lacking for second-wave clones peaking day 37. Clones that shrank (day 15 to 85) were balanced CD4/CD8, whereas later expanders leaned CD4+.

Trimming left V 0 bases short and J 1 base short, with 15 bases between. Germline-derived CDR1 and CDR2 are SGHRS and YFSETQ. The CDR3 has 17 amino acids. TCRdb reprocessed the 5' RACE reads via MiXCR and lists one record per CDR3 protein. The sample consists of some 160,000 distinct CDR3 sequences, around 13% of them appearing once. On this clonotype itself: The antigen remains undetermined.

Sequencing input: PBMCs or a T cell subset sorted from them (not recorded which). This clonotype originated in a man aged 18 to 29 who had mild COVID-19 (a few samples of this study predate the infection). Cell type and time point are not known. V and J are TRBV5-1 and TRBJ2-3; D gene uncertain. For the CDR3, the DNA is TGCGCCAGCAGCTTGGGGGATTTCTCGCCCGGCACAGATACGCAGTATTTT. Its translation is CASSLGDFSPGTDTQYF.